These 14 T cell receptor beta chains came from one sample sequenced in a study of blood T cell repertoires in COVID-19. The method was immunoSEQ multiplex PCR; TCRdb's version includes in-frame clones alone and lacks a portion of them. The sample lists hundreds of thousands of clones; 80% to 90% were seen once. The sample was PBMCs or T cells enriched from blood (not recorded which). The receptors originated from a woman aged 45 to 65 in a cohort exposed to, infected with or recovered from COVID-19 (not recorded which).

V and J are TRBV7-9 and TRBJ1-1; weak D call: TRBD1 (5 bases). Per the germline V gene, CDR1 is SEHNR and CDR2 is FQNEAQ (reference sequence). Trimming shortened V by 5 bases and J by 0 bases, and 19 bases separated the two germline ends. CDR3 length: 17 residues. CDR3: CASSPPNSRGVNTEAFF. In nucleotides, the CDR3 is TGTGCCAGCAGCCCACCCAACTCGCGGGGGGTGAACACTGAAGCTTTCTTT.

The CDR3 loop is CASSPGGFSGNTIYF. The CDR3 nucleotides are TGTGCCAGCAGCCCAGGGGGCTTCTCTGGAAACACCATATATTTT. This sequence joins TRBV5-4 and TRBJ1-3; TRBD1 matches 8 bases. The CDR3 spans 15 residues. Losses at the gene ends were 4 bases for V and 0 bases for J; bases not matched to a gene: 3. CDR1 and CDR2 (germline): SGHNT, YYREEE (reference sequence).

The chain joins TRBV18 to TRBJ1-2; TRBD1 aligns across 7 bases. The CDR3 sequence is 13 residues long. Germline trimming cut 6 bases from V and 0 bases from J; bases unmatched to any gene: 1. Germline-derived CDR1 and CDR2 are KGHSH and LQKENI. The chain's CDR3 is CASSGTANYGYTF. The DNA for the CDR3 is TGTGCCAGCTCGGGGACAGCTAACTATGGCTACACCTTC.

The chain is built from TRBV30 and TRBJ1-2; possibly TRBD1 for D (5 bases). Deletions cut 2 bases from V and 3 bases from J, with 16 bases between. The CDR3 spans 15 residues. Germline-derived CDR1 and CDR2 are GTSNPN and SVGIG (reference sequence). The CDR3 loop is CAWSPLQGFDYGYTF. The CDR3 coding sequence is TGTGCCTGGAGTCCTCTCCAGGGTTTCGACTATGGCTACACCTTC.

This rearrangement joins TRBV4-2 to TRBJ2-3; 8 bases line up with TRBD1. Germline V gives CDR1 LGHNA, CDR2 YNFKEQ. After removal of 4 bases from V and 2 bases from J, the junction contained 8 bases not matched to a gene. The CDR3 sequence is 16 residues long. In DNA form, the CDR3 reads TGTGCCAGCAGCCGATTCGGACAGGGCCTCACAGATACGCAGTATTTT. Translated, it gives CASSRFGQGLTDTQYF.

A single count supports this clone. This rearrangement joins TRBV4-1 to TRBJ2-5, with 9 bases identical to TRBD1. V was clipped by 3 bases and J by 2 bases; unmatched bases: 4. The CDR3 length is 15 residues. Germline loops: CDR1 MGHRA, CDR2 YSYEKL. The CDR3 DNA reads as TGCGCCAGCAGCCAGGACGACAGGGGGCAAGAGACCCAGTACTTC. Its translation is CASSQDDRGQETQYF.

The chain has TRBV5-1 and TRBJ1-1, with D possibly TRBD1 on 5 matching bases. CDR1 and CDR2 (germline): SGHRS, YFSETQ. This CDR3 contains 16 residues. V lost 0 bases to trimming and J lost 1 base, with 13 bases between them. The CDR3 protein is CASSLVGAGKNTEAFF. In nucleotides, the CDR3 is TGCGCCAGCAGCTTGGTAGGGGCAGGCAAGAACACTGAAGCTTTCTTT.

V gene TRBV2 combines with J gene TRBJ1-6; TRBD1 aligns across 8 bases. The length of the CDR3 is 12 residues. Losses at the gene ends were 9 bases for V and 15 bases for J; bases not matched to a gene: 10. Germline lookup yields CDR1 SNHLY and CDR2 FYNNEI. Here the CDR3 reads CARQGGPHLLHF. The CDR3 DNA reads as TGTGCCAGACAGGGGGGACCTCACCTCCTCCACTTT.

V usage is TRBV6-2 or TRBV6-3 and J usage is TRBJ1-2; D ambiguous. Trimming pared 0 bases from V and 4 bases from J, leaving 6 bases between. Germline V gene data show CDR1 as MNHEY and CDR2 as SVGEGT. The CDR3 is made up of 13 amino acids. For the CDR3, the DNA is TGTGCCAGCAGTTACTCGCGTCTCTATGGCTACACCTTC. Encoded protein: CASSYSRLYGYTF.

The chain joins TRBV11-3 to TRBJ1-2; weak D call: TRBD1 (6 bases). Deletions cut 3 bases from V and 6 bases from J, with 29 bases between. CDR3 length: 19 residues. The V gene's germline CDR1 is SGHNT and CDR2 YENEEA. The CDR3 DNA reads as TGTGCCAGCAGCTTCCGATTGTCCCTCTATGACAGGAACGGCGATGGCTACACCTTC. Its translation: CASSFRLSLYDRNGDGYTF.

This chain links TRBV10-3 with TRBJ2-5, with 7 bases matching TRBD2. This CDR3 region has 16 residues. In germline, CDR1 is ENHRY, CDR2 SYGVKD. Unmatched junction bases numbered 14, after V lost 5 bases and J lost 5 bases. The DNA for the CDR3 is TGTGCCATCAGTTACGGGGGGAGCCTTACCCTGGAGACCCAGTACTTC. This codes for CAISYGGSLTLETQYF.

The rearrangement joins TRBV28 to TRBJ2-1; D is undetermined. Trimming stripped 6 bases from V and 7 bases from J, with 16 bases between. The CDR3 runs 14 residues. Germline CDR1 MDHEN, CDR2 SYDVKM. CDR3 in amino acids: CASRVSDLQNEQFF. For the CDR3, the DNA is TGTGCCAGCAGGGTTTCAGACTTACAAAATGAGCAGTTCTTC.

The CDR3 reads CASSVNEPGNTIYF. In DNA form, the CDR3 reads TGTGCCAGCAGCGTGAATGAGCCTGGAAACACCATATATTTT. The chain is built from TRBV9 and TRBJ1-3; D unclear. Per the germline V gene, CDR1 is SGDLS and CDR2 is YYNGEE. This CDR3 has 14 residues. The V end was cut by 2 bases, the J end by 2 bases, with 8 bases between. The full variable domain, with the rest looked up from reference TRBV9 and TRBJ1-3, is DSGVTQTPKHLITATGQRVTLRCSPRSGDLSVYWYQQSLDQGLQFLIQYYNGEERAKGNILERFSAQQFPDLHSELNLSSLELGDSALYFCASSVNEPGNTIYFGEGSWLTVV.

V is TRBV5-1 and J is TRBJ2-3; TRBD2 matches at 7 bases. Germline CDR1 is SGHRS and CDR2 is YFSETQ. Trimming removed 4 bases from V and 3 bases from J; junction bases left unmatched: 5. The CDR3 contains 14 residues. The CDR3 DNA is TGCGCCAGCAGCCGGGAGGCGGAAACAGATACGCAGTATTTT. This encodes CASSREAETDTQYF.